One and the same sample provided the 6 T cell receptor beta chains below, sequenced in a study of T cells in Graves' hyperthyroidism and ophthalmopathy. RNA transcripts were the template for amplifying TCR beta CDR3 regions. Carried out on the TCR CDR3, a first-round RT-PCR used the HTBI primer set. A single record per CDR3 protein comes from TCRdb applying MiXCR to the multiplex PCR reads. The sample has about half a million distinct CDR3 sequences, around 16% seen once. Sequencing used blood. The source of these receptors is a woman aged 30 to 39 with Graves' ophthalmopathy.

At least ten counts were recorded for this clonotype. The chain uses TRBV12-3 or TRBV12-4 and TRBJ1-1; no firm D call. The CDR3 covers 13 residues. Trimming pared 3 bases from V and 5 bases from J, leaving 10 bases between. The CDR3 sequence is CASSFIPETEAFF. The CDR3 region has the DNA TGTGCCAGCAGTTTCATCCCCGAGACTGAAGCTTTCTTT.

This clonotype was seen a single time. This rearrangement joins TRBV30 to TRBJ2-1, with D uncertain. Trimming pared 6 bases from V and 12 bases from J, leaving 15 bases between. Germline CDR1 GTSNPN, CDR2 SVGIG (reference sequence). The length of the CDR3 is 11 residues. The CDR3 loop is CACNSGDGQFF. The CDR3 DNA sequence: TGTGCCTGCAACTCCGGAGACGGGCAGTTCTTC.

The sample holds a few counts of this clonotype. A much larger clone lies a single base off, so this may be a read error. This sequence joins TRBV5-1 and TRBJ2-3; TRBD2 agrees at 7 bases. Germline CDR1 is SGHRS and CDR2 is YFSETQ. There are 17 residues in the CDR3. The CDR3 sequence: CASRSHGIAGGTDAQYF. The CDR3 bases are TGCGCCAGCAGATCCCATGGAATAGCGGGTGGCACAGATGCGCAGTATTTT.

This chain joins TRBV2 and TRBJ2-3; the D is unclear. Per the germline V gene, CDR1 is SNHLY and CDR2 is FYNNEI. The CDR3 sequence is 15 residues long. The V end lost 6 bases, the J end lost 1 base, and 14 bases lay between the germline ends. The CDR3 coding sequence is TGTGCCAGCAGATTGGCTAAATCTGGCACAGATACGCAGTATTTT. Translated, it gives CASRLAKSGTDTQYF.

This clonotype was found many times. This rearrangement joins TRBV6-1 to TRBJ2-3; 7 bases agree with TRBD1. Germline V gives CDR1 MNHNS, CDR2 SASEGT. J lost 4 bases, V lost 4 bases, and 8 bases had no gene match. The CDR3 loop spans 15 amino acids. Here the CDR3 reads CASSVTGWGADTQYF. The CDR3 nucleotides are TGTGCCAGCAGTGTGACAGGGTGGGGCGCAGATACGCAGTATTTT.

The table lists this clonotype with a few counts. CDR3 region: CASSSPGLAGEVEQFF. As DNA, the CDR3 is TGTGCCAGCAGTTCCCCGGGACTAGCGGGGGAAGTTGAGCAGTTCTTC. The chain combines TRBV12-3 or TRBV12-4 with TRBJ2-1, with 14 bases that match TRBD2. V trimming: 4 bases; J trimming: 9 bases; junction bases outside the gene matches: 8. This CDR3 is built from 16 residues.